One TCR beta chain is described in this entry. This sample also contains other DNA sequences that code for the same CDR3. This record belongs to a study of blood T cell repertoires in COVID-19. As for the study in general: Acute and convalescent COVID-19 specimens originated in the United States, Italy and Spain. In each case, the material was cDNA or gDNA derived from T cells, B-cell-depleted T cells, or PBMCs.

In the source study's methods: Amplification from reference gene primers served as the basis for estimated nucleated cell counts. The table came from immunoSEQ multiplex PCR; TCRdb's copy has only in-frame clones and leaves some out. Clone size and the V and J calls come from that table; the DNA yielded D and trimming. The sample records a few hundred thousand clones, around 80% being singletons. The V end lost 0 bases, the J end lost 2 bases, and 4 bases lay between the germline ends. The CDR3 extends over 13 amino acids. Germline V gene sequence: CDR1 SGHAT, CDR2 FQNNGV. This receptor was identified in a woman in her 70s with acute or convalescent COVID-19. J is TRBJ1-1 and V is TRBV11-2; D not resolved. The sequencing input was peripheral blood. The CDR3 DNA follows: TGTGCCAGCAGCTTAGATCGTAACACTGAAGCTTTCTTT. Translating it yields CASSLDRNTEAFF.